A selection of T cell receptor beta chains follows, all from one sample in a study of T cell responses to AZD1222 COVID-19 vaccine. The table came from immunoSEQ multiplex PCR; TCRdb's copy has only in-frame clones and leaves some out. The sample consists of about 260,000 clones, about 92% of them appearing once. Sequences were derived from peripheral blood, sampled on day 0 of AZD1222 vaccination. Receptors originate from an adult in good health. CDR3s leave out the opening cysteine and the closing phenylalanine or tryptophan. Fields, in order: J gene, V gene, D gene, CDR3 protein. D genes are given only for firm matches.

TRBJ1-5 | TRBV6-5 | TRBD1 | ASSPDRGSQPQH
TRBJ1-4 | TRBV5-6 | - | ASSLDTQEKLF
TRBJ1-1 | TRBV7-8 | - | ASSPQYTEAF
TRBJ1-2 | TRBV5-4 | - | ASSFEGNYGYT
TRBJ2-7 | TRBV6-5 | TRBD2 | ASSYSASGNYEQY
TRBJ2-2 | TRBV5-6 | - | ASSFRGRNTGELF
TRBJ2-3 | TRBV29-1 | - | SVEEGATATQY
TRBJ2-3 | TRBV7-9 | - | ASSSTDTQY
TRBJ1-6 | TRBV3-1/TRBV3-2 | - | ASSRAGNSPLH
TRBJ1-1 | TRBV11-2 | - | ASSVDPRAGRITEAF
TRBJ1-6 | TRBV27 | - | ASSLEFNSPLH
TRBJ2-6 | TRBV4-1 | - | ASSQVLAGANVLT
TRBJ1-1 | TRBV9 | - | ASSPQHRDVEAF
TRBJ1-4 | TRBV15 | - | ATSRVFYSTNEKLF
TRBJ2-7 | TRBV5-4 | TRBD1 | ASSRDRLSEQY
TRBJ2-1 | TRBV5-1 | - | ASSWGRRSSYNEQF
TRBJ2-7 | TRBV2 | TRBD1 | ASSPWTGGQY
TRBJ2-3 | TRBV7-8 | TRBD1 | ASSAQQGAWTDTQY
TRBJ1-4 | TRBV12-3/TRBV12-4 | - | ASSQQGNEKLF
TRBJ2-3 | TRBV6-6 | TRBD2 | ASKPSGGDTQY
TRBJ2-7 | TRBV9 | TRBD1 | ASSGQGGYEQY
TRBJ1-1 | TRBV28 | - | ASSTLGVNTEAF
TRBJ2-5 | TRBV24-1 | TRBD2 | ATSHLGLAGGQETQY
TRBJ1-4 | TRBV3-1/TRBV3-2 | TRBD1 | ASSQVPWTGSNEKLF
TRBJ2-7 | TRBV7-2 | TRBD2 | ASSLVSSGKIYEQY
TRBJ2-7 | TRBV4-2 | TRBD1 | ASSQRRQGHYEQY
TRBJ1-2 | TRBV4-3 | TRBD1 | ASSQDYAGGASGYT
TRBJ1-2 | TRBV19 | - | ASSIEAGTSPGGYT
TRBJ2-7 | TRBV5-1 | - | ASSPTASGEQY
TRBJ1-1 | TRBV19 | TRBD1 | ASSPWDRVNTEAF
TRBJ2-3 | TRBV3-1/TRBV3-2 | TRBD2 | ASSQYGAGDRGADTQY
TRBJ2-3 | TRBV11-1 | - | ASSPTVLRATQY